Shown below are 14 T cell receptor beta chains from a single sample sequenced in a study of control samples from healthy donors and cancer patients. Profiled with immunoSEQ multiplex PCR; TCRdb holds only in-frame clones, not every one. The sample comprises 75,000 to 90,000 clones, over 65% of which are singletons, and less than 2.5% rests with the top ten. Sequencing used blood. These receptor sequences come from a woman in her thirties or forties in good health.

The V gene is TRBV7-2, the J gene TRBJ2-1; TRBD2 matches at 11 bases. CDR3 length equals 16 residues. CDR1 and CDR2 (germline): SGHTA, FQGNSA. V shed 1 base, J shed 8 bases, and the junction held 7 bases outside the gene matches. The chain's CDR3 is CASSLDSGGASDEQFF. The CDR3 DNA follows: TGTGCCAGCAGCTTAGATAGCGGGGGGGCCTCCGATGAGCAGTTCTTC.

This clone has more than one count but fewer than ten. This sequence joins TRBV27 and TRBJ2-3; TRBD2 might be the D (6 bases). Germline V gene lookup returns CDR1 MNHEY and CDR2 SMNVEV (reference sequence). This CDR3 is 15 amino acids long. V dropped 4 bases and J dropped 2 bases, with 13 bases sitting between them. CDR3 sequence: CASSSKTRLTDTQYF. CDR3 in DNA: TGTGCCAGCAGTTCGAAGACTAGACTCACAGATACGCAGTATTTT.

The V and J genes are TRBV5-1 and TRBJ1-1; D perhaps matches TRBD1 (5 bases). V was clipped by 0 bases and J by 2 bases, with 14 bases between them. This CDR3 region has 16 residues. Germline-derived CDR1 and CDR2 are SGHRS and YFSETQ. The CDR3 is CASSLEGAGENTEAFF. For the CDR3, the DNA is TGCGCCAGCAGCTTGGAAGGGGCAGGCGAAAACACTGAAGCTTTCTTT.

J is TRBJ2-7 and V is TRBV5-4; 11 bases fit TRBD2. J gave up 4 bases and V 0 bases, and 6 bases lay outside the gene matches. The CDR3 sequence is 16 residues long. Per germline, CDR1 SGHNT and CDR2 YYREEE (reference sequence). The CDR3 DNA follows: TGTGCCAGCAGCTTGGGTACTAGCGGGGGCTTATACGAGCAGTACTTC. The encoded protein is CASSLGTSGGLYEQYF.

The chain has TRBV24-1 and TRBJ2-7; 10 bases fit TRBD1. The CDR3 is 15 residues long. Germline CDR1 KGHDR, CDR2 SFDVKD. The trim removed 2 bases at V and 0 bases at J, leaving 0 bases unmatched. Here the CDR3 DNA reads TGTGCCACCAGTGATTGGGACAGGGGCTCCTACGAGCAGTACTTC. This sequence encodes CATSDWDRGSYEQYF.

The genes are TRBV5-4 and TRBJ2-5, with 11 bases fitting TRBD2. Losses at the gene ends were 5 bases for V and 2 bases for J; bases not matched to a gene: 8. Per the germline V gene, CDR1 is SGHNT and CDR2 is YYREEE (reference sequence). CDR3 size: 16 residues. This CDR3 is CASRPGIAGGQETQYF. The CDR3 bases are TGTGCCAGCAGGCCGGGAATAGCGGGGGGGCAAGAGACCCAGTACTTC.

The count of this clone is one. The chain carries TRBV7-2 and TRBJ2-2; D might be TRBD2 (5 bases). The V gene lost 8 bases and the J gene lost 5 bases, with 18 bases spanning the gap. CDR3 length: 15 residues. Germline V CDR1 and CDR2: SGHTA, FQGNSA. The CDR3 DNA follows: TGTGCCAGCGCGGGTTCCAGCGCGAGGACCGGGGAGCTGTTTTTT. Protein product: CASAGSSARTGELFF.

J is TRBJ1-1 and V is TRBV18; 11 bases fit TRBD1. This CDR3 contains 15 residues. V shed 5 bases, J shed 4 bases, and the junction held 6 bases outside the gene matches. Germline V gene lookup returns CDR1 KGHSH and CDR2 LQKENI. The CDR3: CASSSTGTGGTEAFF. The CDR3 region has the DNA TGTGCCAGCTCATCCACCGGGACAGGGGGCACTGAAGCTTTCTTT.

The chain links TRBV6-5 to TRBJ1-4; 7 bases match TRBD1. CDR1 MNHEY and CDR2 SVGAGI come from the germline V gene. Trimming at V came to 6 bases and at J to 2 bases, leaving 6 bases not matched to a gene. This CDR3 contains 15 residues. For the CDR3, the DNA is TGTGCCAGCAGGGAGCCGGGACAGACTAATGAAAAACTGTTTTTT. It translates to CASREPGQTNEKLFF.

The V call is TRBV4-2, the J call TRBJ1-1, with D uncertain. The V end was cut by 0 bases, the J end by 2 bases, with 10 bases between. The CDR3 sequence is 15 residues long. Looked up from germline, CDR1 is LGHNA and CDR2 is YNFKEQ. The CDR3 bases are TGTGCCAGCAGCCAAGATTTACGGGTTAACACTGAAGCTTTCTTT. Its protein product is CASSQDLRVNTEAFF.

The chain couples TRBV14 to TRBJ1-1; D not certain. CDR1 and CDR2 from the germline V gene are SGHDN and FVKESK. The ends were cut back, 3 bases at V and 6 bases at J, with 14 bases in the middle. This CDR3 spans 14 amino acids. The CDR3 sequence is CASSHMTGRPEAFF. Here the CDR3 DNA reads TGTGCCAGCAGCCATATGACGGGGAGGCCTGAAGCTTTCTTT.

This chain connects TRBV15 to TRBJ2-7, with D uncertain. This CDR3 has 13 residues. CDR1 is LNHNV and CDR2 is YYDKDF in the germline V gene (reference sequence). V was clipped by 5 bases and J by 4 bases, with 12 bases between them. Here the CDR3 DNA reads TGTGCCACCAGCCGATTGACGGAGTACGAGCAGTACTTC. Its protein is CATSRLTEYEQYF.

This clone was seen just once. Here the CDR3 reads CASSLGTLRVGNTIYF. The CDR3 DNA reads as TGTGCCAGCAGCTTAGGCACTCTCCGGGTCGGAAACACCATATATTTT. This chain joins TRBV7-8 and TRBJ1-3, with no clear D. The germline CDR1 and CDR2 sequences are SGHVS and FQNEAQ. V was clipped by 1 base and J by 4 bases, with 14 bases between them. CDR3 length: 16 residues.

This clone was picked up one time. The V gene is TRBV7-3, the J gene TRBJ1-6, with D uncertain. Germline V lookup: CDR1 SGHTA, CDR2 FQGTGA. The V end was cut by 2 bases, the J end by 7 bases, with 15 bases between. The CDR3 extends over 16 amino acids. CDR3 residues: CASSLGPGSQNSPLHF. The CDR3 DNA reads TGTGCCAGCAGCTTAGGTCCTGGCAGCCAAAATTCACCCCTCCACTTT.